A single sample gave rise to the 17 T cell receptor beta chains below, sequenced in a study of siplizumab effects on memory and regulatory T cells. Sequencing used immunoSEQ multiplex PCR; TCRdb keeps in-frame clones, though not all of them. The sample has around 65,000 clones; roughly 78% are singletons. Sample: memory CD4+ T cells sorted from blood. Source of these receptors: a human donor in good health.

This clone showed up many times. The chain is built from TRBV6-1 and TRBJ1-1; 8 nucleotides agree with TRBD1. Germline trimming cut 3 bases from V and 10 bases from J; bases unmatched to any gene: 4. From germline, CDR1 is MNHNS and CDR2 SASEGT. This CDR3 is 12 amino acids long. In DNA, the CDR3 is TGTGCCAGCAGTGATACCGACAGGGGAGCTTTCTTT. It encodes CASSDTDRGAFF.

V usage is TRBV5-1 and J usage is TRBJ2-5; TRBD1 is a possible D gene (6 bases). Near its end, the DNA agrees better with TRBJ2-7, so the J call may be wrong. The CDR3 runs 15 residues. The germline V gene encodes CDR1 SGHRS and CDR2 YFSETQ. This chain's CDR3 is CASSLLRDTTYEQYF. CDR3 bases: TGCGCCAGCAGCCTACTCCGGGACACTACCTACGAGCAGTACTTC.

The gene calls are TRBV5-1 and TRBJ2-3; 10 bases are a match to TRBD1. The CDR3 loop spans 14 amino acids. Unmatched junction bases numbered 5, after V lost 4 bases and J lost 6 bases. Germline CDR1 is SGHRS and CDR2 is YFSETQ. CDR3 DNA: TGCGCCAGCAGCCCCGGGACAGGGGCCGATACGCAGTATTTT. Protein: CASSPGTGADTQYF.

In this sample, this clone turned up once. The chain recombines TRBV11-2 with TRBJ1-4; the D is unclear. Germline values: CDR1 SGHAT, CDR2 FQNNGV. Trimming removed 6 bases at V and 7 bases at J, with 12 bases between. This CDR3 is 13 amino acids long. The chain's CDR3 is CASRLTGSEKLFF. The CDR3, as DNA: TGTGCCAGCAGGTTGACGGGGAGTGAAAAACTGTTTTTT.

This clone appeared a single time. The genes are TRBV5-1 and TRBJ2-1; no clear D gene. Germline V gene lookup returns CDR1 SGHRS and CDR2 YFSETQ. V shed 3 bases and J shed 5 bases, with 9 bases lying between them. The CDR3 runs to 13 residues. The CDR3 nucleotides are TGCGCCAGCAGCTCCCCCACCAACAATGAGCAGTTCTTC. This translates into CASSSPTNNEQFF.

This clone was counted a few times. This rearrangement joins TRBV7-2 to TRBJ1-5; D is perhaps TRBD1 (5 bases). The CDR3 consists of 14 residues. V was cut by 3 bases and J by 7 bases, with 13 bases left in between. Germline-derived CDR1 and CDR2 are SGHTA and FQGNSA. The CDR3 loop reads CASSFAGSQQPQHF. DNA for the CDR3: TGTGCCAGCAGCTTTGCAGGGAGCCAGCAGCCCCAGCATTTT. The whole variable domain, filled in from reference TRBV7-2 and TRBJ1-5, reads GAGVSQSPSNKVTEKGKDVELRCDPISGHTALYWYRQSLGQGLEFLIYFQGNSAPDKSGLPSDRFSAERTGGSVSTLTIQRTQQEDSAVYLCASSFAGSQQPQHFGDGTRLSIL.

This chain links TRBV28 with TRBJ2-4; 7 nucleotides line up with TRBD1. This CDR3 comprises 13 residues. Trimming cost V 10 bases and J 6 bases; bases outside gene matches: 9. CDR1 is MDHEN, CDR2 SYDVKM, per germline. The CDR3 protein is CATTQGERNIQYF. The DNA of the CDR3 is TGTGCCACGACGCAGGGGGAGAGAAACATTCAGTACTTC.

V and J are TRBV27 and TRBJ1-2; 7 bases align to TRBD1. Losses at the gene ends were 3 bases for V and 8 bases for J; bases not matched to a gene: 12. Germline V CDR1 and CDR2: MNHEY, SMNVEV (reference sequence). The CDR3 length is 15 residues. CDR3 DNA sequence: TGTGCCAGCAGTTTGTTTTCGGCAGGGGGGTACGGCTACACCTTC. Its protein is CASSLFSAGGYGYTF.

This clone was counted between two and nine times. The rearrangement links TRBV5-1 to TRBJ1-1; D gene unclear. V gave up 6 bases and J gave up 2 bases, with 5 bases separating them. The CDR3 runs 11 residues. Germline V gives CDR1 SGHRS, CDR2 YFSETQ. CDR3 DNA sequence: TGCGCCAGCAAGGGAAACACTGAAGCTTTCTTT. Translation gives CASKGNTEAFF. Supplemented by reference TRBV5-1 and TRBJ1-1, the full variable domain reads KAGVTQTPRYLIKTRGQQVTLSCSPISGHRSVSWYQQTPGQGLQFLFEYFSETQRNKGNFPGRFSGRQFSNSRSEMNVSTLELGDSALYLCASKGNTEAFFGQGTRLTVV.

The genes are TRBV11-3 and TRBJ2-7; D is uncertain. This CDR3 spans 13 amino acids. V lost 0 bases and J 2 bases, leaving 5 bases between the germline ends. Germline loops: CDR1 SGHNT, CDR2 YENEEA. CDR3 sequence: CASSLDQTYEQYF. Here the CDR3 DNA reads TGTGCCAGCAGCTTAGATCAAACCTACGAGCAGTACTTC.

The chain links TRBV5-1 to TRBJ1-2; D is uncertain. The germline gives CDR1 SGHRS, CDR2 YFSETQ. The CDR3 has 14 amino acids. Trimming cost V 0 bases and J 3 bases, with 9 bases left between them. CDR3 loop: CASSLAPGDYGYTF. CDR3 nucleotide sequence: TGCGCCAGCAGCTTGGCCCCTGGGGACTATGGCTACACCTTC.

The chain couples TRBV27 to TRBJ1-6; D perhaps matches TRBD1 (5 bases). Germline V gene data show CDR1 as MNHEY and CDR2 as SMNVEV (reference sequence). V was shortened by 5 bases and J by 5 bases, with 16 bases between the two germline ends. The CDR3 is made up of 16 amino acids. Here the CDR3 reads CASSGLGGANNSPLHF. In nucleotides, the CDR3 is TGTGCCAGCAGTGGCCTCGGAGGGGCTAATAATTCACCCCTCCACTTT.

V gene TRBV29-1 combines with J gene TRBJ1-2, with 9 nucleotides matching TRBD1. Germline V gene sequence: CDR1 SQVTM, CDR2 ANQGSEA. This CDR3 has 14 residues. V shed 0 bases and J 5 bases; nucleotides not matched to a gene: 4. The CDR3 loop reads CSVEDPGTGYGYTF. In nucleotides, the CDR3 is TGCAGCGTTGAAGATCCTGGGACAGGGTATGGCTACACCTTC. Full variable domain (remainder filled in from reference TRBV29-1 and TRBJ1-2): SAVISQKPSRDICQRGTSLTIQCQVDSQVTMMFWYRQQPGQSLTLIATANQGSEATYESGFVIDKFPISRPNLTFSTLTVSNMSPEDSSIYLCSVEDPGTGYGYTFGSGTRLTVV.

This clone has only a few counts. The rearrangement uses TRBV7-9 and TRBJ1-5; no firm D call. V lost 5 bases and J lost 0, with 11 bases in between. Germline values: CDR1 SEHNR, CDR2 FQNEAQ (reference sequence). The CDR3 contains 15 residues. The CDR3 protein is CASSAKGNSNQPQHF. CDR3 in DNA: TGTGCCAGCAGCGCCAAGGGAAATAGCAATCAGCCCCAGCATTTT.

This clone showed up just a few times. CDR3 loop: CASRRGLAVDNEQFF. The CDR3 DNA is TGTGCCAGCAGGCGAGGACTAGCCGTTGACAATGAGCAGTTCTTC. This chain uses TRBV6-1 with TRBJ2-1; 8 bases are shared with TRBD2. Germline trimming cut 6 bases from V and 5 bases from J; bases unmatched to any gene: 9. The CDR3 has 15 residues. The V gene's germline CDR1 is MNHNS and CDR2 SASEGT.

To note about this clone: The sample contains more than one DNA sequence encoding this CDR3. V gene TRBV19 combines with J gene TRBJ2-7; D gene unclear. Per germline, CDR1 LNHDA and CDR2 SQIVND (reference sequence). V was cut by 3 bases and J by 5 bases, with 11 bases left in between. The CDR3 loop spans 13 amino acids. The CDR3, as DNA: TGTGCCAGTAGTATCACCCGGTTCGACGAGCAGTACTTC. Translating gives CASSITRFDEQYF.

This clone was picked up a small number of times. The chain is built from TRBV5-1 and TRBJ1-2; D call uncertain. Between the trimmed V and J ends, which lost 3 bases and 1 base, there was a span of 4 bases. Germline V gene lookup returns CDR1 SGHRS and CDR2 YFSETQ. This CDR3 has 12 amino acids. The CDR3 DNA follows: TGCGCCAGCAGCTCTGATAACTATGGCTACACCTTC. Translation: CASSSDNYGYTF.